This T cell receptor (beta chain) was retrieved from a study of molecular identifiers for immune sequencing clone quantification. Study-wide findings and caveats: Shared barcodes on identical TCR molecules could underestimate the sizes of highly expanded clones.

Details on this clonotype: The antigen is unknown.

TCRdb reanalysed the PCR reads using MiXCR and keeps one entry per CDR3 protein. The table has 50,000 or so distinct CDR3 sequences, 20% to 25% seen once; the top ten hold 1.5% to 2%. As CD8+CD4-CCR7+CD45RA+ cells, naive CD8 T cells were sorted. The CDR3 is made up of 15 amino acids. Germline V gene sequence: CDR1 SGHAT, CDR2 FQNNGV. V gave up 5 bases and J gave up 2 bases; unmatched junction bases: 3. The V call is TRBV11-2, the J call TRBJ2-1; 10 bases are shared with TRBD1. Source material: naive CD8+ T cells from blood, with Jurkat cell RNA spiked in. The subset is: FACS-sorted CD8+CD4-CCR7+CD45RA+ naive T cells. The sequence was obtained from a human donor in good health. Some libraries in this study had Jurkat cell RNA spiked in. The CDR3 sequence: CASSLGTGAYNEQFF. The DNA for the CDR3 is TGTGCCAGCAGCCTCGGGACAGGGGCCTACAATGAGCAGTTCTTC.